This TCR beta chain was sequenced in a study of T cell responses to AZD1222 COVID-19 vaccine. The method was immunoSEQ multiplex PCR; TCRdb's version includes in-frame clones alone and lacks a portion of them. The sample yields about 130,000 clones, roughly 88% seen once. Between the trimmed V and J ends, which lost 0 bases and 8 bases, there was a span of 11 bases. Per germline, CDR1 SGHNT and CDR2 YYREEE (reference sequence). The CDR3 loop spans 14 amino acids. Findings and caveats of the study: Baseline seropositivity characterized only a handful of AZD1222 recipients. Two doses of AZD1222 preceded a rise in Spike-specific TCR breadth and depth. Of spike-specific TCRs, nearly half reportedly target regions left unmutated in variants. Donors were largely white British and mainly female; clonal diversity was possibly underestimated.

With respect to this clone: Its target is not known.

The input for sequencing was peripheral blood, taken on day 0 of AZD1222 vaccination. V usage is TRBV5-4 and J usage is TRBJ1-4; TRBD1 is a possible D gene (6 bases). This clonotype was obtained from an adult in good health. CDR3 DNA: TGTGCCAGCAGCTTGGCGGAGGGGGAGGAAAAACTGTTTTTT. Its protein product is CASSLAEGEEKLFF. Supplemented by reference TRBV5-4 and TRBJ1-4, the full variable domain reads ETGVTQSPTHLIKTRGQQVTLRCSSQSGHNTVSWYQQALGQGPQFIFQYYREEENGRGNFPPRFSGLQFPNYSSELNVNALELDDSALYLCASSLAEGEEKLFFGSGTQLSVL.